Shown below are 25 T cell receptor beta chains from a single sample sequenced in a study of T cell repertoires in cytomegalovirus infection. For these TCRs, the target antigens are not known. TCRdb analysed the reads with MiXCR anew, one entry per CDR3 protein. The sample records 86,000 or so distinct CDR3 sequences, roughly a quarter being singletons. This material consisted of CD8+ T cells from cultured PBMCs, taken from culture after CMV antigen stimulation. Every receptor here comes from a human donor in good health (CMV status not recorded). Some clones in this sample may be carry-over from other donors' samples.

This clonotype was counted at least ten times. This chain uses TRBV7-7 with TRBJ2-5; D is perhaps TRBD1 or TRBD2 (6 bases each). The germline gives CDR1 SSHAT, CDR2 FNYEAQ (reference sequence). Trimming removed 2 bases from V and 5 bases from J, with 21 bases in between. This CDR3 is 17 amino acids long. The CDR3 loop is CASSLNPEGGMGETQYF. CDR3 coding DNA: TGTGCCAGCAGCTTAAACCCGGAAGGGGGGATGGGGGAGACCCAGTACTTC. The whole variable domain, filled in from reference TRBV7-7 and TRBJ2-5, reads GAGVSQSPRYKVTKRGQDVTLRCDPISSHATLYWYQQALGQGPEFLTYFNYEAQPDKSGLPSDRFSAERPEGSISTLTIQRTEQRDSAMYRCASSLNPEGGMGETQYFGPGTRLLVL.

CDR3 in DNA: TGCAGTGCTACCACCCCTGGGCCTCAATACCAAGAGACCCAGTACTTC. Protein: CSATTPGPQYQETQYF. V and J are TRBV20-1 and TRBJ2-5; the D is unclear. Trimming pared 4 bases from V and 0 bases from J, leaving 18 bases between. In germline, CDR1 is DFQATT, CDR2 SNEGSKA (reference sequence). This CDR3 is built from 16 residues.

The V and J genes are TRBV7-8 and TRBJ2-7; D is uncertain. CDR1 and CDR2 (germline): SGHVS, FQNEAQ. This CDR3 is built from 12 residues. Deletions cut 5 bases from V and 4 bases from J, with 9 bases between. CDR3 region: CASSPSLYEQYF. Here the CDR3 DNA reads TGTGCCAGCAGCCCGTCCCTATACGAGCAGTACTTC.

This clonotype was observed at least ten times. This sequence joins TRBV7-3 and TRBJ1-1; 10 bases are a match to TRBD1. Trimming removed 3 bases from V and 7 bases from J; junction bases left unmatched: 2. The CDR3 is 13 residues long. Germline assignment: CDR1 SGHTA and CDR2 FQGTGA. DNA for the CDR3: TGTGCCAGCAGCTTGGGACAGGGGTTTGAAGCTTTCTTT. Translated, it gives CASSLGQGFEAFF.

This clonotype was observed at least ten times. V usage is TRBV7-2 and J usage is TRBJ2-1; the match to TRBD1 covers 9 bases. The CDR3 is 15 residues long. CDR1 SGHTA and CDR2 FQGNSA come from the germline V gene. The V gene end was trimmed by 6 bases and the J gene end by 1 base; junction bases not matched to a gene: 4. CDR3: CASSFDRGSYNEQFF. CDR3 in DNA: TGTGCCAGCAGTTTCGACAGGGGGTCCTACAATGAGCAGTTCTTC.

This clonotype was seen more than once but under ten times. The chain uses TRBV27 and TRBJ2-7; 9 bases match TRBD1. Germline CDR1 and CDR2: MNHEY and SMNVEV (reference sequence). This CDR3 has 15 residues. V gave up 0 bases and J gave up 7 bases; unmatched junction bases: 7. CDR3 amino acids: CASSLSGQGFREQYF. CDR3 nucleotide sequence: TGTGCCAGCAGTTTATCGGGACAGGGATTTCGGGAGCAGTACTTC.

The chain links TRBV6-5 to TRBJ2-2; 8 bases are a match to TRBD2. Germline-derived CDR1 and CDR2 are MNHEY and SVGAGI. The CDR3 sequence is 18 residues long. V lost 0 bases and J lost 7; bases outside the gene matches: 13. As DNA, the CDR3 is TGTGCCAGCAGTTACTCTACGTGGACGGGAGGGCCGAACGGGGAGCTGTTTTTT. It yields the protein CASSYSTWTGGPNGELFF.

This clonotype was found many times. J is TRBJ2-7 and V is TRBV9; D unresolved. V lost 3 bases and J lost 2, with 12 bases in between. Germline CDR1 reads SGDLS; CDR2 reads YYNGEE. The CDR3 length is 14 residues. This chain's CDR3 is CASSATTRAYEQYF. The CDR3 region has the DNA TGTGCCAGCAGCGCCACCACAAGAGCCTACGAGCAGTACTTC.

This chain links TRBV29-1 with TRBJ2-1, with 9 nucleotides matching TRBD2. There are 16 residues in the CDR3. V was pared by 0 bases and J by 6 bases, with 9 bases of the junction left unmatched. Germline V CDR1 and CDR2: SQVTM, ANQGSEA. The CDR3 region is CSVEDSSGNTLNEQFF. The CDR3 region has the DNA TGCAGCGTTGAAGATTCTAGCGGGAACACCCTCAATGAGCAGTTCTTC.

V gene TRBV20-1 combines with J gene TRBJ2-3; D possibly corresponds to TRBD2 (6 bases). Germline-derived CDR1 and CDR2 are DFQATT and SNEGSKA (reference sequence). V lost 0 bases to trimming and J lost 1 base, with 14 bases between them. The CDR3 totals 16 residues. Here the CDR3 DNA reads TGCAGTGCTAGAGATTTATTGGCGGGGCGCACAGATACGCAGTATTTT. Amino acids: CSARDLLAGRTDTQYF.

A remark on this clonotype: This likely stems from a read error, as it lies one base from a far larger clone. The chain employs TRBV12-3 or TRBV12-4 and TRBJ2-7, with no clear D. CDR3 length: 12 amino acids. This CDR3 is CASSLGYYEQYF. CDR3 sequence (DNA): TGTGCCAGCAGCTTAGGGTACTACGAGCAGTACTTC.

Regarding this clonotype: The CDR3 carries no conserved terminal phenylalanine or tryptophan, so it likely arises from a read error. V is TRBV25-1 and J is TRBJ1-5; maybe TRBD1 (6 bases). Germline V gene lookup returns CDR1 MGHDK and CDR2 SYGVNS. Trimming took 4 bases from V and 1 from J, leaving 14 bases between them. CDR3 length: 16 residues. CDR3 in DNA: TGTGCCAGCAGTGGGACAGTAGGGGCGAGCAATCAGCCCCAGCATATT. It codes for CASSGTVGASNQPQHI.

The chain is built from TRBV11-3 and TRBJ2-5; 8 bases are a match to TRBD2. Looked up from germline, CDR1 is SGHNT and CDR2 is YENEEA. The junction had 5 bases not matched to a gene; V was cut back by 5 bases and J by 3 bases. CDR3 size: 14 residues. CDR3 sequence reads: CASSRRAGEETQYF. Here the CDR3 DNA reads TGTGCCAGCAGCCGTCGAGCGGGGGAAGAGACCCAGTACTTC. The full variable domain, in which reference TRBV11-3 and TRBJ2-5 provide the parts outside the CDR3, is EAGVVQSPRYKIIEKKQPVAFWCNPISGHNTLYWYLQNLGQGPELLIRYENEEAVDDSQLPKDRFSAERLKGVDSTLKIQPAELGDSAVYLCASSRRAGEETQYFGPGTRLLVL.

This clonotype was recorded many times. The chain joins TRBV6-5 to TRBJ2-1; the D gene is possibly TRBD1 (6 bases). Germline CDR1 reads MNHEY; CDR2 reads SVGAGI. V lost 0 bases and J lost 6, with 9 bases in between. The CDR3 length is 14 residues. The CDR3 sequence: CASSYSDSINEQFF. As DNA, the CDR3 is TGTGCCAGCAGTTACTCGGACAGTATCAATGAGCAGTTCTTC.

This clonotype was picked up many times. The rearrangement uses TRBV27 and TRBJ2-7, with D possibly TRBD1 on 5 matching bases. Germline loops: CDR1 MNHEY, CDR2 SMNVEV (reference sequence). This CDR3 is 13 amino acids long. V lost 6 bases and J 5 bases, leaving 14 bases between the germline ends. CDR3 protein: CASRQGVMHEQYF. Here the CDR3 DNA reads TGTGCCAGCAGGCAAGGGGTTATGCACGAGCAGTACTTC.

The V gene is TRBV11-2, the J gene TRBJ2-1; TRBD2 matches 14 bases. With 4 bases clipped from V and 6 bases from J, the junction kept 11 bases outside the gene matches. The CDR3 totals 18 residues. CDR1 and CDR2 (germline): SGHAT, FQNNGV. The CDR3 DNA follows: TGTGCCAGCAGCTCATCGGGACTAGCGGGAGTATTGATCAATGAGCAGTTCTTC. This translates into CASSSSGLAGVLINEQFF.

The genes are TRBV9 and TRBJ1-2, with D unresolved. The germline V gene has CDR1 SGDLS and CDR2 YYNGEE. Trimming pared 3 bases from V and 7 bases from J, leaving 13 bases between. This CDR3 is 13 amino acids long. The CDR3 DNA reads TGTGCCAGCAGCGCCTCCCAAGTCTCTGGCTACACCTTC. Encoded protein: CASSASQVSGYTF.

The J gene is TRBJ2-3, the V gene TRBV5-1; D may match TRBD1 or TRBD2 (5 bases each). This CDR3 spans 16 amino acids. Germline loops: CDR1 SGHRS, CDR2 YFSETQ. V was pared by 3 bases and J by 0 bases, with 14 bases between. For the CDR3, the DNA is TGCGCCAGCAGCTGGGGGTCATTTGGAAGCACAGATACGCAGTATTTT. Its protein product is CASSWGSFGSTDTQYF.

This clonotype was observed at least ten times. The chain has TRBV29-1 and TRBJ2-7; D possibly corresponds to TRBD2 (6 bases). The V end was cut by 4 bases, the J end by 2 bases, with 18 bases between. CDR3 size: 15 residues. Germline lookup yields CDR1 SQVTM and CDR2 ANQGSEA. In nucleotides, the CDR3 is TGCAGCGTTGCCGGGGTGGCGGGGAATACCTACGAGCAGTACTTC. It encodes CSVAGVAGNTYEQYF.

This clonotype was detected many times. The chain combines TRBV5-6 with TRBJ1-1; TRBD1 is a possible D gene (5 bases). The germline V and J ends were trimmed by 1 base and 0 bases, with 16 bases remaining between them. Per germline, CDR1 SGHDT and CDR2 YYEEEE. The CDR3 is 17 amino acids. The CDR3 protein is CASSLTSGGRVNTEAFF. In DNA form, the CDR3 reads TGTGCCAGCAGCTTGACTTCTGGTGGCAGGGTGAACACTGAAGCTTTCTTT.

There are a few counts of this clonotype. The chain links TRBV7-9 to TRBJ1-1, with no clear D. Per the germline V gene, CDR1 is SEHNR and CDR2 is FQNEAQ (reference sequence). Trimming removed 1 base at V and 1 base at J, with 13 bases between. The CDR3 extends over 16 amino acids. CDR3 coding DNA: TGTGCCAGCAGCTTAGATAGGGCACTCGGGAACACTGAAGCTTTCTTT. It is translated as CASSLDRALGNTEAFF.

At least ten counts were recorded for this clonotype. The chain combines TRBV6-1 with TRBJ1-4; 7 bases line up with TRBD1. With V trimmed by 8 bases and J by 0 bases, 12 bases remained unmatched. CDR3 length: 17 residues. The germline V gene encodes CDR1 MNHNS and CDR2 SASEGT. The CDR3 region has the DNA TGTGCCAGCGGGGACAGACAGGCCGAGACAACTAATGAAAAACTGTTTTTT. Translated, it gives CASGDRQAETTNEKLFF.

This clonotype was counted ten times or more. This chain joins TRBV12-3 or TRBV12-4 and TRBJ2-7, with a possible D match to TRBD1 (5 bases). Trimming removed 5 bases from V and 1 base from J, with 12 bases in between. The CDR3 runs 14 residues. The CDR3 DNA follows: TGTGCCAGCAGTAGTGGACACCTTTCCTACGAGCAGTACTTC. Translated, it gives CASSSGHLSYEQYF.

The chain combines TRBV6-1 with TRBJ2-5; D is perhaps TRBD2 (6 bases). The CDR3 totals 14 residues. Germline V lookup: CDR1 MNHNS, CDR2 SASEGT. Trimming took off 6 bases at V and 1 base at J, with 12 bases between the two ends. CDR3 DNA sequence: TGTGCCAGCAGGGTAAGGAGGGCCCAAGAGACCCAGTACTTC. This encodes CASRVRRAQETQYF.

Only a few counts were recorded for this clonotype. The chain is built from TRBV11-2 and TRBJ2-1, with TRBD1 matching 10 bases. This CDR3 contains 16 residues. J gave up 3 bases and V 5 bases, and 7 bases lay outside the gene matches. Germline CDR1 reads SGHAT; CDR2 reads FQNNGV. CDR3 region: CASSIQTGGGYNEQFF. The CDR3 nucleotides read TGTGCCAGCAGCATCCAGACAGGGGGCGGCTACAATGAGCAGTTCTTC.